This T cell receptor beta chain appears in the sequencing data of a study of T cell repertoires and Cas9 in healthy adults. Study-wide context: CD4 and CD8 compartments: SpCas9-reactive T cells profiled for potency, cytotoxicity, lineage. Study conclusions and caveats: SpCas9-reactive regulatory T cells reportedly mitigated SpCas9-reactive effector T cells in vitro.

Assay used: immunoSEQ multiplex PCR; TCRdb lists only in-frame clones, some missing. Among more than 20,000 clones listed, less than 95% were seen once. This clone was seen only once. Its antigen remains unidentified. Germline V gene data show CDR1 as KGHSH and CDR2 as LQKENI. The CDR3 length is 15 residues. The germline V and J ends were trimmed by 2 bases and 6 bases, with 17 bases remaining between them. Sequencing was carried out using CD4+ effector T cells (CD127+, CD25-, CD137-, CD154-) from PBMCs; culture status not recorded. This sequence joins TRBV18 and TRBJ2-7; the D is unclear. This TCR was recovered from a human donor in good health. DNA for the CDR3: TGTGCCAGCTCACCAAGGGCACCTTCTTTGGGCGAGCAGTACTTC. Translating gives CASSPRAPSLGEQYF.